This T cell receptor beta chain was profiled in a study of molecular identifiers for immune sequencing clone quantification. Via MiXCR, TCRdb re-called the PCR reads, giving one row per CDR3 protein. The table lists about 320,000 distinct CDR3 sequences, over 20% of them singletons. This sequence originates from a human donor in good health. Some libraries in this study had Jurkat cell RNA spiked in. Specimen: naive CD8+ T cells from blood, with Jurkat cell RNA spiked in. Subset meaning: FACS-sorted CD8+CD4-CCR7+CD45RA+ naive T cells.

This CDR3 reads CASSPLAGGTYNEQFF. CDR3 coding DNA: TGTGCCAGCAGCCCACTAGCGGGGGGGACCTACAATGAGCAGTTCTTC. This chain links TRBV7-9 with TRBJ2-1; 13 positions agree with TRBD2. Germline CDR1 reads SEHNR; CDR2 reads FQNEAQ (reference sequence). The length of the CDR3 is 16 residues. With 5 bases clipped from V and 2 bases from J, the junction kept 3 bases outside the gene matches.